This T cell receptor beta chain was sequenced for a study of OX40 agonist ivuxolimab in advanced cancers. Study context: Six ivuxolimab dose levels, 0.01 to 10 mg/kg, were given intravenously every 2 weeks. Age averaged approximately 60 years (range roughly 23 to 90), and 82.7% were male.

To note about this clone: Its antigen is not known.

V trimming: 2 bases; J trimming: 6 bases; junction bases outside the gene matches: 2. This CDR3 spans 14 amino acids. The germline gives CDR1 MNHEY, CDR2 SVGAGI. Individuals having autoimmune disease history or systemic immunosuppression were not enrolled. Profiled with immunoSEQ multiplex PCR; TCRdb holds only in-frame clones, not every one. The table records about 49,000 clones, about 85% of them present only once. The study, taken as a whole, reports: There was clonal expansion of CD4+ and CD8+ blood T cells by week 6 at 0.1 to 3.0 mg/kg.

This clonotype was obtained from an adult with an advanced solid tumor such as melanoma, head and neck, liver or kidney cancer. Material: CD4+ or CD8+ T cells sorted from blood, obtained in a trial of the OX40 agonist ivuxolimab. The J gene is TRBJ1-4, the V gene TRBV6-5, with 8 bases that match TRBD1. The CDR3 loop is CASSYHRGDEKLFF. In nucleotides, the CDR3 is TGTGCCAGCAGTTACCACAGGGGGGATGAAAAACTGTTTTTT.